Listed below are T cell receptor beta chains from one sample, sequenced in a study of shared clonotypes between healthy human individuals. The data were produced by immunoSEQ multiplex PCR, yet TCRdb's version contains in-frame clones alone and is incomplete. Of roughly 2.2 million clones listed, 85% to 95% are singletons. Source material: naive CD4+ T cells from PBMCs. These receptors were collected from a man in his late teens or twenties in good health. Some clones in this sample may be carry-over from other donors' samples. Each CDR3 is given with its conserved first and last residue. Each record gives: J gene, V gene, D gene, clone size, CDR3 DNA, CDR3 protein. A D gene is named only where the DNA matches it firmly. For some rows the clone size is stated as once, few or many, or as a class when expanded; others skip it.

TRBJ2-1 | TRBV2 | NA | NA | TGTGCCAGCAGCCCCCGGTGGAGCTCCCGTGGCTACAATGAGCAGTTCTTC | CASSPRWSSRGYNEQFF
TRBJ1-4 | TRBV4-2 | TRBD1 | NA | TGTGCCAGCAGCCCATCACGACAGGGAGCTAATGAAAAACTGTTTTTT | CASSPSRQGANEKLFF
TRBJ2-7 | TRBV18 | NA | NA | TGTGCCAGCTCACCGGCAGGGAGCTCCTACGAGCAGTACTTC | CASSPAGSSYEQYF
TRBJ2-3 | TRBV15 | TRBD2 | NA | TGTGCCACCAGCTATAGCGGGTTAAGCACAGATACGCAGTATTTT | CATSYSGLSTDTQYF
TRBJ2-2 | TRBV7-9 | NA | NA | TGTGCCAGCATCATTAGCGGTTTACCCGGGGAGCTGTTTTTT | CASIISGLPGELFF
TRBJ1-1 | TRBV4-1 | TRBD1 | NA | TGCGCCAGCAGCCAGAACATACAGGGGCGAAGGAACACTGAAGCTTTCTTT | CASSQNIQGRRNTEAFF
TRBJ2-7 | TRBV7-3 | NA | NA | TGTGCCAGCAGCCAGGGACCGAGCGTAGAGCAGTACTTC | CASSQGPSVEQYF
TRBJ2-5 | TRBV6-1 | TRBD2 | NA | TGTGCCAGCAGTGAAGCTCTGACTAGCGGGAGTGTCGAGACCCAGTACTTC | CASSEALTSGSVETQYF
TRBJ2-5 | TRBV19 | TRBD2 | NA | TGTGCCAGTACCCCTTCCCGACTAGCGGGAGTGGAGACCCAGTACTTC | CASTPSRLAGVETQYF
TRBJ1-5 | TRBV27 | NA | NA | TGTGCCAGCAGCAAACTTGACAGTAGCAATCAGCCCCAGCATTTT | CASSKLDSSNQPQHF
TRBJ2-1 | TRBV18 | TRBD1 | NA | TGTGCCAGCTCACCGGGACAGGGGTCCTACAATGAGCAGTTCTTC | CASSPGQGSYNEQFF
TRBJ1-1 | TRBV6-4 | NA | NA | TGTGCCAGCAGGGCACAGGGCCGCTCTGGGGTGAACACTGAAGCTTTCTTT | CASRAQGRSGVNTEAFF
TRBJ2-1 | TRBV27 | TRBD1 | NA | TGTGCCAGCAGCCGCTCACAGGGGGCGAGGGTGGTGGGCAATGAGCAGTTCTTC | CASSRSQGARVVGNEQFF
TRBJ1-1 | TRBV29-1 | TRBD1 | NA | TGCAGCGTGGCCTGGACAGGGGCTGAAGCTTTCTTT | CSVAWTGAEAFF
TRBJ2-5 | TRBV6-1 | NA | NA | TGTGCCAGCACCCCAAGGGCTGGAGAGACCCAGTACTTC | CASTPRAGETQYF
TRBJ1-5 | TRBV9 | NA | NA | TGTGCCAGCAGCGTAGATCAGGGTACGCCCCAGCATTTT | CASSVDQGTPQHF
TRBJ1-1 | TRBV27 | NA | once | TGTGCCAGCAATAAGGGGCAGGGCAGGAACACTGAAGCTTTCTTT | CASNKGQGRNTEAFF